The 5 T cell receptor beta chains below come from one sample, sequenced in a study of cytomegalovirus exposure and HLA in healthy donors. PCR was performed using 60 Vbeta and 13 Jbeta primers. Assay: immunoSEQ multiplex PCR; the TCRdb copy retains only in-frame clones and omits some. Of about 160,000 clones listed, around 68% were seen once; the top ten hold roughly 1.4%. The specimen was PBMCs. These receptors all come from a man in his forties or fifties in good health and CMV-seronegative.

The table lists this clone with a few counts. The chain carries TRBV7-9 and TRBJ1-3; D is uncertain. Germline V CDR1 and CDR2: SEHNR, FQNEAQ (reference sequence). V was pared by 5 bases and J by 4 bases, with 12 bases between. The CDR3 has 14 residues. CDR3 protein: CASSPPTSGNTIYF. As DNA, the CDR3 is TGTGCCAGCAGCCCCCCAACTAGCGGAAACACCATATATTTT.

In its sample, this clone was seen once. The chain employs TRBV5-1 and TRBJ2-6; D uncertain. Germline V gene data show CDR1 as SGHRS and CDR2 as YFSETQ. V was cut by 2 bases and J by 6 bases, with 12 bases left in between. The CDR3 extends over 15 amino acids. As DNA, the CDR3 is TGCGCCAGCAGCTTTGGCTCCAGTGAGGCCAACGTCCTGACTTTC. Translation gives CASSFGSSEANVLTF.

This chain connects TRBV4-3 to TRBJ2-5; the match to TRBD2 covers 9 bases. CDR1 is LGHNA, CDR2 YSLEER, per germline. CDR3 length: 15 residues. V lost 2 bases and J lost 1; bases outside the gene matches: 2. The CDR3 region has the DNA TGCGCCAGCAGCCAACTTAGCGGGGGCCAAGAGACCCAGTACTTC. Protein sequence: CASSQLSGGQETQYF.

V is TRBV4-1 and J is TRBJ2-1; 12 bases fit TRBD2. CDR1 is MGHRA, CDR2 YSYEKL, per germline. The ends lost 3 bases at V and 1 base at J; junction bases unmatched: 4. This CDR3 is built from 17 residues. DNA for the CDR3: TGCGCCAGCAGCCATCCCACTAGCGGGGGGTCCTACAATGAGCAGTTCTTC. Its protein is CASSHPTSGGSYNEQFF.

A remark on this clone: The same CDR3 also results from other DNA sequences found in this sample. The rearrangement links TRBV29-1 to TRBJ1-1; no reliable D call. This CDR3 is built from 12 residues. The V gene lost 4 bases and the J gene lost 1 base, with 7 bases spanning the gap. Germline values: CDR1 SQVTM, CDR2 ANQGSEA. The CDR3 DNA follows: TGCAGCGTTGGTTCGGGGAACACTGAAGCTTTCTTT. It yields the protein CSVGSGNTEAFF.